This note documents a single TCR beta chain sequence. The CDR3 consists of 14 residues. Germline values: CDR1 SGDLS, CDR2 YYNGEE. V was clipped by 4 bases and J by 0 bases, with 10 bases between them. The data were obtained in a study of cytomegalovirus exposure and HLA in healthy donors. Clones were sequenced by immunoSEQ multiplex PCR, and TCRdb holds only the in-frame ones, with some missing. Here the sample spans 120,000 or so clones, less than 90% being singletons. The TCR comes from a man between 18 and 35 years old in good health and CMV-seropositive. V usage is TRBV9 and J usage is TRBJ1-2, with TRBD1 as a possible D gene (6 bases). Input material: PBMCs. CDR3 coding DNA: TGTGCCAGCAGCCCACAGGGTGCTAACTATGGCTACACCTTC. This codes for CASSPQGANYGYTF.